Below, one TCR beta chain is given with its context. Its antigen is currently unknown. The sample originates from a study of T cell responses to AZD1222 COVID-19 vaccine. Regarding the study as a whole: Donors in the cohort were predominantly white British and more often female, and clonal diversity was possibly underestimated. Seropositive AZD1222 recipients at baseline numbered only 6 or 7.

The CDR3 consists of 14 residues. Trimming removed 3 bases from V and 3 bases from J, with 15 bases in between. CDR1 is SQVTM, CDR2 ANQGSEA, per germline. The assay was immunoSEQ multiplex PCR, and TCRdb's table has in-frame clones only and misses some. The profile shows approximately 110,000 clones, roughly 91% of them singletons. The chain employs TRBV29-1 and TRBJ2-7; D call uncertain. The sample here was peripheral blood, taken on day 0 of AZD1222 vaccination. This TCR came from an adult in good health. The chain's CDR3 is CSVEVLAPGYEQYF. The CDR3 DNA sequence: TGCAGCGTTGAGGTTCTGGCGCCGGGCTACGAGCAGTACTTC.